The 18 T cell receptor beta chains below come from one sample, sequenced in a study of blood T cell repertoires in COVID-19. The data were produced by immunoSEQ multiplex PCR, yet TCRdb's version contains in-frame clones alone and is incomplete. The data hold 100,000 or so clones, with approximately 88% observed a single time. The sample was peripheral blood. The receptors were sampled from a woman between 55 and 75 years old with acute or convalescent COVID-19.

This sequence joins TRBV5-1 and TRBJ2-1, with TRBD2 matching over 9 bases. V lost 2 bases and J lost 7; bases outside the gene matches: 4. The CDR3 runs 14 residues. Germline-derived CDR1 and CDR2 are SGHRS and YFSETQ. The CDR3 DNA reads TGCGCCAGCAGCTTAAGGACTAGCGAAAATGAGCAGTTCTTC. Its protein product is CASSLRTSENEQFF.

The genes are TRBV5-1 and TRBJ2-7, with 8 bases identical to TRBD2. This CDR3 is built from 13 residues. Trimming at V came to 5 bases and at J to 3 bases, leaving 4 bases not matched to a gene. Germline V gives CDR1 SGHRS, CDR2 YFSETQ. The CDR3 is CASRLGGDYEQYF. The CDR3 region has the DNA TGCGCCAGCAGGCTCGGGGGGGACTACGAGCAGTACTTC.

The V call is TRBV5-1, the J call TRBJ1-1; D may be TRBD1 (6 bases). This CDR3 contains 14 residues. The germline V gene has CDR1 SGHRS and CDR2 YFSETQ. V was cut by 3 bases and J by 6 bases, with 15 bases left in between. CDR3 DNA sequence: TGCGCCAGCAGCTCTAGCCCAGGGGTGGCTGAAGCTTTCTTT. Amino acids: CASSSSPGVAEAFF.

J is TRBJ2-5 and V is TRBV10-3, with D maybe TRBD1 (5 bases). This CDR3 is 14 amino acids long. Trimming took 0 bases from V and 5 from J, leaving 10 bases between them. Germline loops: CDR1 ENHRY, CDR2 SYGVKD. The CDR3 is CAISESTVGETQYF. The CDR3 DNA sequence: TGTGCCATCAGTGAGTCGACAGTGGGGGAGACCCAGTACTTC.

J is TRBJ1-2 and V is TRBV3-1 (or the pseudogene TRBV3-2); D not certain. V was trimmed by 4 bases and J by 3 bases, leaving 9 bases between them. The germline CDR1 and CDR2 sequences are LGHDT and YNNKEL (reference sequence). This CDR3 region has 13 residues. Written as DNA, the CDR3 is TGTGCCAGCAGCCTCGAGTCGTACTATGGCTACACCTTC. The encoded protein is CASSLESYYGYTF.

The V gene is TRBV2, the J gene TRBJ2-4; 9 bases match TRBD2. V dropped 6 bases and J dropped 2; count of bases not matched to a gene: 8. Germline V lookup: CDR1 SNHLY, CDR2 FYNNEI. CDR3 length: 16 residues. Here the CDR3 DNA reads TGTGCCAGCAGAGTAGCGGGAGTTGTATCCAAAAACATTCAGTACTTC. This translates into CASRVAGVVSKNIQYF.

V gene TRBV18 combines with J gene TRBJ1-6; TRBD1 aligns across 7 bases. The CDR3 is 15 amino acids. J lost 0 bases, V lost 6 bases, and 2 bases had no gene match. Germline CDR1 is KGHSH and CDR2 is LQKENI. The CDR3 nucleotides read TGTGCCAGCTCTCGGGACAGCTCCTATAATTCACCCCTCCACTTT. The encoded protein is CASSRDSSYNSPLHF.

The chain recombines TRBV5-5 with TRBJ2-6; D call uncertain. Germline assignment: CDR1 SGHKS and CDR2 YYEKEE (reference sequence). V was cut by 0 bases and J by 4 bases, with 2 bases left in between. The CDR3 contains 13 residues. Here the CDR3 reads CASSLAGANVLTF. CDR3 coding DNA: TGTGCCAGCAGCTTGGCAGGGGCCAACGTCCTGACTTTC.

CDR3 protein: CASSWGLAGDTQYF. The CDR3 nucleotides read TGTGCCAGCAGCTGGGGACTAGCGGGAGATACGCAGTATTTT. The rearrangement joins TRBV7-3 to TRBJ2-3; 12 bases fit TRBD2. With V trimmed by 4 bases and J by 5 bases, 1 base remained unmatched. Germline V gives CDR1 SGHTA, CDR2 FQGTGA. This CDR3 contains 14 residues.

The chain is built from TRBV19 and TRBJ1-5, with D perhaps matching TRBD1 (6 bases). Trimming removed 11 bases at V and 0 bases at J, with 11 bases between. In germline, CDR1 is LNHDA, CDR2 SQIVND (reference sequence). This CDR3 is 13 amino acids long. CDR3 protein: CAGTSYSNQPQHF. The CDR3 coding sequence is TGTGCCGGGACATCTTATAGCAATCAGCCCCAGCATTTT.

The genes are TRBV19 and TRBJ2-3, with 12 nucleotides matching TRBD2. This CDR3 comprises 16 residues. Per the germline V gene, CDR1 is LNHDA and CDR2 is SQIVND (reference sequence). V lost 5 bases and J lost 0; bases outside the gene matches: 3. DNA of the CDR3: TGTGCCAGTAGTTCCGGGACTAGCGGGAGCACAGATACGCAGTATTTT. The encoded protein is CASSSGTSGSTDTQYF.

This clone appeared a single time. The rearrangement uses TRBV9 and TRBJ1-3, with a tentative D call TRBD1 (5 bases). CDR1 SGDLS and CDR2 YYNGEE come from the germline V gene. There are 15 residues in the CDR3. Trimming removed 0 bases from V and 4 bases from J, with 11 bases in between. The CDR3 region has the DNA TGTGCCAGCAGCGTAGGGGCATCAGGGGGAAACACCATATATTTT. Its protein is CASSVGASGGNTIYF.

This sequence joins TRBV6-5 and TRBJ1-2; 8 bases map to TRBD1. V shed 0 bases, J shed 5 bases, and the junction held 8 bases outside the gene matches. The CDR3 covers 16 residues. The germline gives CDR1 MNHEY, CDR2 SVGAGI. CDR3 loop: CASSYSRRTGKYGYTF. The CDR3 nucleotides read TGTGCCAGCAGTTACTCCCGGCGGACAGGGAAGTATGGCTACACCTTC.

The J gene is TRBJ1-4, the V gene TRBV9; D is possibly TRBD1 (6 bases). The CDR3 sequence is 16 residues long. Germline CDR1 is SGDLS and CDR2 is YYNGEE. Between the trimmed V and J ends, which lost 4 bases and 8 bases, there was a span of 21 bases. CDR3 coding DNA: TGTGCCAGCAGCCTCAGCCAGGGGCAGGGTGGAGAAAAACTGTTTTTT. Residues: CASSLSQGQGGEKLFF.

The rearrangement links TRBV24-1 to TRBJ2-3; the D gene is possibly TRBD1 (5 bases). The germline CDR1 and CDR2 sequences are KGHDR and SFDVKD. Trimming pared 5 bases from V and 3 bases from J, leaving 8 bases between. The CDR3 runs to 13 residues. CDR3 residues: CATSVGATDTQYF. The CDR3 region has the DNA TGTGCCACCAGTGTTGGGGCGACAGATACGCAGTATTTT.

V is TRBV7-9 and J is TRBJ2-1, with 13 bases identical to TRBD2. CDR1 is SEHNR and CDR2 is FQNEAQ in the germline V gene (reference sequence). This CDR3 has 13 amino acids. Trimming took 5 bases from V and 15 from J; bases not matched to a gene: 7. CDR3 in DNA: TGTGCCAGCAGCGCCCCGGGACTAGCGGGACTGTTCTTC. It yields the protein CASSAPGLAGLFF.

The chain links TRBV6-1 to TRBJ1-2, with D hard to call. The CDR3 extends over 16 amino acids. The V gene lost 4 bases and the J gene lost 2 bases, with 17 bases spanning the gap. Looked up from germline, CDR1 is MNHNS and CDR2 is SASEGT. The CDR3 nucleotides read TGTGCCAGCAGTGTACCGGGAAGGGTTTTCAACTATGGCTACACCTTC. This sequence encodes CASSVPGRVFNYGYTF.

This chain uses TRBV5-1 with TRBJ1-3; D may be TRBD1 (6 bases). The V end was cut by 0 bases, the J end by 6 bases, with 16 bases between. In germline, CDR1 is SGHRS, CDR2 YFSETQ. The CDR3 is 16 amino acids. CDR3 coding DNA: TGCGCCAGCAGCTTGGACAGGGTGGACAATTCAAACACCATATATTTT. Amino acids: CASSLDRVDNSNTIYF.